This T cell receptor beta chain comes out of a study of T-cell memory formation after mild COVID-19. Study-level findings and limits: Clones that contracted from day 15 to 85 were balanced CD4/CD8, while later expanders leaned CD4+.

The length of the CDR3 is 14 residues. The V and J ends lost 3 bases and 2 bases, in that order; junction bases with no gene match: 2. In regard to this clonotype: Antigen specificity is unknown.

Constant-segment-primed 5'RACE gave TCR alpha and TCR beta cDNA libraries with sample barcodes and UMIs. TCRdb re-called the 5' RACE reads with MiXCR, one entry per CDR3 protein. Of 150,000 to 200,000 distinct CDR3 sequences in the sample, around a tenth were seen once. The V and J genes are TRBV12-3 or TRBV12-4 and TRBJ1-2; 8 bases align to TRBD1. Sequencing input: PBMCs or a T cell subset sorted from them (not recorded which). This TCR derives from a man aged 18 to 30 who had mild COVID-19 (a few samples of this study predate the infection). Cell type and time point are not known. The CDR3 nucleotides are TGTGCCAGCAGTTTCGGACAGGGCAACTATGGCTACACCTTC. This codes for CASSFGQGNYGYTF.